The 31 T cell receptor beta chains listed next were all sequenced from one sample in a study of cytomegalovirus exposure and HLA in healthy donors. The PCR had 60 Vbeta and 13 Jbeta primers. This table comes from immunoSEQ multiplex PCR, and its TCRdb copy is limited to in-frame clones, with some not included. This repertoire includes 110,000 to 150,000 clones. Source material: PBMCs. These receptors were collected from a man aged 40-49 years in good health and CMV-seronegative.

The chain is built from TRBV19 and TRBJ2-2; possibly TRBD1 for D (6 bases). Germline-derived CDR1 and CDR2 are LNHDA and SQIVND (reference sequence). Trimming took off 6 bases at V and 6 bases at J, with 11 bases between the two ends. The CDR3 is 13 residues long. In nucleotides, the CDR3 is TGTGCCAGTAGCAATGACAGGTCCGGGGAGCTGTTTTTT. It translates to CASSNDRSGELFF.

The V gene is TRBV4-1, the J gene TRBJ2-6; D is undetermined. The germline gives CDR1 MGHRA, CDR2 YSYEKL. Trimming shortened V by 0 bases and J by 0 bases, and 15 bases separated the two germline ends. CDR3 size: 19 residues. CDR3: CASSQESVTGLSGANVLTF. CDR3 sequence (DNA): TGCGCCAGCAGCCAAGAATCAGTGACTGGCCTCTCTGGGGCCAACGTCCTGACTTTC.

The rearrangement joins TRBV9 to TRBJ2-1; 7 bases align to TRBD2. Per germline, CDR1 SGDLS and CDR2 YYNGEE. With 0 bases clipped from V and 5 bases from J, the junction kept 8 bases outside the gene matches. The CDR3 length is 16 residues. CDR3 sequence reads: CASSVDPRGVDNEQFF. CDR3 nucleotides: TGTGCCAGCAGCGTAGATCCCCGGGGGGTCGACAATGAGCAGTTCTTC.

The J gene is TRBJ2-5, the V gene TRBV7-7; TRBD1 is a possible D gene (6 bases). The CDR3 runs to 15 residues. Germline V gene data show CDR1 as SSHAT and CDR2 as FNYEAQ (reference sequence). V lost 5 bases and J 2 bases, leaving 15 bases between the germline ends. Written as DNA, the CDR3 is TGTGCCAGCAGCGTTTTACAGGGTCGACAAGAGACCCAGTACTTC. It translates to CASSVLQGRQETQYF.

This chain uses TRBV11-2 with TRBJ2-7, with 8 bases that match TRBD1. This CDR3 has 19 residues. Trimming cost V 1 base and J 0 bases; bases outside gene matches: 14. CDR1 and CDR2 from the germline V gene are SGHAT and FQNNGV. CDR3 bases: TGTGCCAGCAGCTTAGTGTTCTTTTCGGCAGGGGGCTTCTCCTACGAGCAGTACTTC. This translates into CASSLVFFSAGGFSYEQYF.

This rearrangement joins TRBV19 to TRBJ1-5; perhaps TRBD1 as D (5 bases). Germline CDR1 reads LNHDA; CDR2 reads SQIVND (reference sequence). V was cut by 5 bases and J by 3 bases, with 20 bases left in between. The CDR3 is made up of 17 amino acids. CDR3 in amino acids: CASSPGPGEGPNQPQHF. The CDR3 DNA reads TGTGCCAGTAGTCCTGGGCCGGGGGAGGGTCCCAATCAGCCCCAGCATTTT. Filled out from reference TRBV19 and TRBJ1-5, the complete variable domain reads DGGITQSPKYLFRKEGQNVTLSCEQNLNHDAMYWYRQDPGQGLRLIYYSQIVNDFQKGDIAEGYSVSREKKESFPLTVTSAQKNPTAFYLCASSPGPGEGPNQPQHFGDGTRLSIL.

This chain uses TRBV5-1 with TRBJ1-2; D is ambiguous. Trimming left V 2 bases short and J 0 bases short, with 5 bases between. This CDR3 is built from 13 residues. CDR1 is SGHRS and CDR2 is YFSETQ in the germline V gene. CDR3 residues: CASSFIANYGYTF. For the CDR3, the DNA is TGCGCCAGCAGCTTCATAGCTAACTATGGCTACACCTTC. Full variable domain (rest looked up from reference TRBV5-1 and TRBJ1-2): KAGVTQTPRYLIKTRGQQVTLSCSPISGHRSVSWYQQTPGQGLQFLFEYFSETQRNKGNFPGRFSGRQFSNSRSEMNVSTLELGDSALYLCASSFIANYGYTFGSGTRLTVV.

J is TRBJ2-1 and V is TRBV7-3; tentatively, D is TRBD2 (5 bases). The length of the CDR3 is 17 residues. With 2 bases removed from V and 4 bases from J, the gap between germline ends came to 18 bases. CDR1 and CDR2 from the germline V gene are SGHTA and FQGTGA. The CDR3 DNA is TGTGCCAGCAGCTTAGGAGGCAGCACCAAAAAATACAATGAGCAGTTCTTC. Translating gives CASSLGGSTKKYNEQFF.

V and J are TRBV11-2 and TRBJ2-7, with 7 bases that match TRBD1. Germline V gene sequence: CDR1 SGHAT, CDR2 FQNNGV. V trimming: 3 bases; J trimming: 2 bases; junction bases outside the gene matches: 7. This CDR3 is 15 amino acids long. The CDR3 sequence is CASSFSRGPTYEQYF. The CDR3 coding sequence is TGTGCCAGCAGCTTCTCAAGGGGGCCGACCTACGAGCAGTACTTC.

J is TRBJ1-6 and V is TRBV5-1; 8 bases agree with TRBD1. CDR1 and CDR2 from the germline V gene are SGHRS and YFSETQ. The junction had 8 bases not matched to a gene; V was cut back by 4 bases and J by 5 bases. The CDR3 consists of 16 residues. The CDR3 nucleotides are TGCGCCAGCAGCGTCCAGGGGGCGCTGGATAATTCACCCCTCCACTTT. It codes for CASSVQGALDNSPLHF.

J is TRBJ2-5 and V is TRBV7-9, with 13 bases aligning to TRBD2. Losses at the gene ends were 5 bases for V and 1 base for J; bases not matched to a gene: 4. The CDR3 contains 16 residues. In germline, CDR1 is SEHNR, CDR2 FQNEAQ (reference sequence). CDR3 nucleotides: TGTGCCAGCAGCCGCAGACTAGCGGGGGGCCAAGAGACCCAGTACTTC. Its translation: CASSRRLAGGQETQYF.

This chain links TRBV4-3 with TRBJ1-6; perhaps TRBD1 as D (5 bases). The length of the CDR3 is 16 residues. The V gene's germline CDR1 is LGHNA and CDR2 YSLEER. Trimming removed 0 bases from V and 4 bases from J, with 10 bases in between. CDR3 region: CASSQDGAVYNSPLHF. CDR3 in DNA: TGCGCCAGCAGCCAAGATGGGGCAGTATATAATTCACCCCTCCACTTT.

This chain uses TRBV5-1 with TRBJ1-2; 12 nucleotides agree with TRBD1. This CDR3 spans 16 amino acids. Germline values: CDR1 SGHRS, CDR2 YFSETQ. V was pared by 4 bases and J by 6 bases, with 10 bases of the junction left unmatched. Here the CDR3 reads CASSPTPGQGAHGYTF. Here the CDR3 DNA reads TGCGCCAGCAGCCCTACCCCGGGACAGGGGGCGCATGGCTACACCTTC. Looking up the rest from reference TRBV5-1 and TRBJ1-2 gives the full variable domain: KAGVTQTPRYLIKTRGQQVTLSCSPISGHRSVSWYQQTPGQGLQFLFEYFSETQRNKGNFPGRFSGRQFSNSRSEMNVSTLELGDSALYLCASSPTPGQGAHGYTFGSGTRLTVV.

The gene calls are TRBV13 and TRBJ2-5, with TRBD2 matching 15 bases. The germline V gene encodes CDR1 PRHDT and CDR2 FYEKMQ (reference sequence). V lost 5 bases, J lost 3 bases, and 4 bases stayed unmatched. CDR3 size: 16 residues. Here the CDR3 reads CASSLWTSGGEETQYF. CDR3 DNA sequence: TGTGCCAGCAGCCTGTGGACTAGCGGGGGGGAAGAGACCCAGTACTTC.

The rearrangement joins TRBV5-1 to TRBJ2-1; TRBD1 agrees at 9 bases. CDR3 length: 15 amino acids. V dropped 5 bases and J dropped 4; count of bases not matched to a gene: 7. The germline CDR1 and CDR2 sequences are SGHRS and YFSETQ. CDR3 protein: CASSFTGTGYNEQFF. The CDR3 nucleotides read TGCGCCAGCAGTTTTACCGGGACAGGGTACAATGAGCAGTTCTTC.

J is TRBJ1-2 and V is TRBV10-3, with 7 bases identical to TRBD1. Looked up from germline, CDR1 is ENHRY and CDR2 is SYGVKD. With V trimmed by 4 bases and J by 1 base, 6 bases remained unmatched. This CDR3 spans 15 amino acids. CDR3 sequence reads: CAISGWDRNNYGYTF. The CDR3 DNA sequence: TGTGCCATCAGTGGGTGGGACAGAAATAACTATGGCTACACCTTC.

V gene TRBV6-4 combines with J gene TRBJ2-1; TRBD1 aligns across 7 bases. This CDR3 has 15 amino acids. From germline, CDR1 is MRHNA and CDR2 SNTAGT. V trimming: 6 bases; J trimming: 4 bases; junction bases outside the gene matches: 9. The CDR3 DNA is TGTGCCAGCAGCCGCGAGGGGGCGAGGTACAATGAGCAGTTCTTC. Its protein product is CASSREGARYNEQFF.

The chain has TRBV7-9 and TRBJ1-3; D is uncertain. The CDR3 length is 14 residues. V was shortened by 5 bases and J by 5 bases, with 13 bases between the two germline ends. CDR1 and CDR2 (germline): SEHNR, FQNEAQ (reference sequence). The CDR3 DNA is TGTGCCAGCAGCGGACTAGATGGGAGAAACACCATATATTTT. Its protein is CASSGLDGRNTIYF.

This CDR3 is CASSLSGGNYGYTF. In DNA form, the CDR3 reads TGTGCCAGCAGTTTATCTGGCGGAAACTATGGCTACACCTTC. This chain connects TRBV27 to TRBJ1-2, with D hard to call. V shed 0 bases and J shed 2 bases, with 7 bases lying between them. The CDR3 has 14 residues. Germline assignment: CDR1 MNHEY and CDR2 SMNVEV (reference sequence).

V is TRBV6-6 and J is TRBJ1-6; D gene uncertain. Deletions cut 0 bases from V and 9 bases from J, with 6 bases between. The CDR3 consists of 13 residues. Germline lookup yields CDR1 MNHNY and CDR2 SVGAGI (reference sequence). CDR3 coding DNA: TGTGCCAGCAGTTACTCGGAGGGTTCACCCCTCCACTTT. It is translated as CASSYSEGSPLHF.

The rearrangement uses TRBV7-9 and TRBJ2-5, with 8 bases that match TRBD1. The CDR3 runs to 18 residues. V dropped 5 bases and J dropped 1; count of bases not matched to a gene: 15. Germline CDR1 and CDR2: SEHNR and FQNEAQ (reference sequence). The CDR3 loop is CASSLRLQGAPSQETQYF. The CDR3 nucleotides read TGTGCCAGCAGCCTACGACTTCAGGGGGCGCCGTCCCAAGAGACCCAGTACTTC.

The CDR3 sequence: CASSQILGLNTEAFF. The CDR3 DNA reads TGTGCCAGCAGCCAAATTCTGGGCCTGAACACTGAAGCTTTCTTT. The V gene is TRBV14, the J gene TRBJ1-1; D unresolved. The V end lost 2 bases, the J end lost 0 bases, and 10 bases lay between the germline ends. CDR1 is SGHDN, CDR2 FVKESK, per germline. The CDR3 runs 15 residues.

The chain uses TRBV28 and TRBJ1-5, with 8 bases fitting TRBD1. The V and J ends lost 5 bases and 2 bases, in that order; junction bases with no gene match: 8. The CDR3 spans 16 residues. Germline V gene lookup returns CDR1 MDHEN and CDR2 SYDVKM. The CDR3 loop is CASSRNSDRGNQPQHF. The CDR3 region has the DNA TGTGCCAGCAGTCGTAATTCGGACAGGGGCAATCAGCCCCAGCATTTT. Supplemented by reference TRBV28 and TRBJ1-5, the full variable domain reads DVKVTQSSRYLVKRTGEKVFLECVQDMDHENMFWYRQDPGLGLRLIYFSYDVKMKEKGDIPEGYSVSREKKERFSLILESASTNQTSMYLCASSRNSDRGNQPQHFGDGTRLSIL.

The chain combines TRBV7-2 with TRBJ1-1; 7 bases map to TRBD1. Trimming at V came to 1 base and at J to 3 bases, leaving 2 bases not matched to a gene. Germline V lookup: CDR1 SGHTA, CDR2 FQGNSA. CDR3 length: 14 amino acids. The CDR3 sequence is CASSLEGAYTEAFF. The CDR3 DNA is TGTGCCAGCAGCTTAGAGGGGGCGTACACTGAAGCTTTCTTT. Using reference TRBV7-2 and TRBJ1-1 for the parts outside the CDR3, the full variable domain is GAGVSQSPSNKVTEKGKDVELRCDPISGHTALYWYRQSLGQGLEFLIYFQGNSAPDKSGLPSDRFSAERTGGSVSTLTIQRTQQEDSAVYLCASSLEGAYTEAFFGQGTRLTVV.

The chain joins TRBV6-5 to TRBJ1-2; D is unclear. The V and J ends lost 2 bases and 5 bases respectively, with 12 bases between them. The CDR3 extends over 14 amino acids. The V gene's germline CDR1 is MNHEY and CDR2 SVGAGI. The CDR3 DNA is TGTGCCAGCAGTTACGGCGGCAGACTTTATGGCTACACCTTC. Its protein is CASSYGGRLYGYTF.

J is TRBJ1-5 and V is TRBV5-1, with a tentative D call TRBD1 (5 bases). This CDR3 contains 14 residues. V lost 2 bases, J lost 10 bases, and 16 bases lay in between. Germline CDR1 reads SGHRS; CDR2 reads YFSETQ. The CDR3: CASSLSRGDYPQHF. The CDR3 DNA follows: TGCGCCAGCAGCTTAAGTAGGGGTGATTACCCCCAGCATTTT.

The V and J genes are TRBV10-1 and TRBJ2-2; 9 bases agree with TRBD1. The V segment lost 6 bases and the J segment 7 bases; nucleotides outside the gene matches: 9. The CDR3 length is 15 residues. CDR1 and CDR2 (germline): WNHNN, SYGVQD (reference sequence). The CDR3 here is CASRGGTGRYGELFF. CDR3 coding DNA: TGCGCCAGCAGGGGGGGGACAGGGAGGTACGGGGAGCTGTTTTTT.

The rearrangement links TRBV15 to TRBJ2-7, with D possibly being TRBD2 (5 bases). The CDR3 sequence is 14 residues long. The V gene's germline CDR1 is LNHNV and CDR2 YYDKDF (reference sequence). Trimming pared 0 bases from V and 2 bases from J, leaving 8 bases between. The CDR3 region has the DNA TGTGCCACCAGCAGAGATAGAGCGGCCTACGAGCAGTACTTC. This gives the protein CATSRDRAAYEQYF. The variable domain in full, completed from reference TRBV15 and TRBJ2-7, reads DAMVIQNPRYQVTQFGKPVTLSCSQTLNHNVMYWYQQKSSQAPKLLFHYYDKDFNNEADTPDNFQSRRPNTSFCFLDIRSPGLGDTAMYLCATSRDRAAYEQYFGPGTRLTVT.

V and J are TRBV7-6 and TRBJ2-7, with 10 bases aligning to TRBD1. With 5 bases clipped from V and 4 bases from J, the junction kept 5 bases outside the gene matches. The CDR3 has 14 amino acids. Germline CDR1 and CDR2: SGHVS and FNYEAQ. In DNA, the CDR3 is TGTGCCAGCAGCAGGGGACAGGGGATTTACGAGCAGTACTTC. Translating gives CASSRGQGIYEQYF.

The DNA of the CDR3 is TGTGCCAGCAGTGCTTCTAGCCGGCGCGAGCAGTACTTC. It specifies CASSASSRREQYF. V usage is TRBV6-1 and J usage is TRBJ2-5, with D maybe TRBD2 (5 bases). The tail of the sequence fits TRBJ2-7 better, so the J call may be wrong. This CDR3 has 13 amino acids. From germline, CDR1 is MNHNS and CDR2 SASEGT.

The rearrangement links TRBV18 to TRBJ2-1, with D possibly TRBD2 on 5 matching bases. V dropped 3 bases and J dropped 5 bases, with 17 bases sitting between them. The germline V gene has CDR1 KGHSH and CDR2 LQKENI. This CDR3 comprises 16 residues. CDR3 sequence: CASSPPNGDYHNEQFF. CDR3 coding DNA: TGTGCCAGCTCACCCCCTAACGGCGACTACCACAATGAGCAGTTCTTC.